This T cell receptor beta chain was identified during a study of control samples from healthy donors and cancer patients. The repertoire was sequenced with immunoSEQ multiplex PCR; TCRdb's copy has only in-frame clones and lacks some. Of 110,000 to 150,000 clones in the sample, roughly 90% were seen once. This CDR3 region has 14 residues. The V end was cut by 2 bases, the J end by 11 bases, with 19 bases between. Germline V gives CDR1 MNHEY, CDR2 SVGEGT. The sequenced material came from blood. The TCR originated in a man aged 25-45 years in good health. The rearrangement links TRBV6-2 or TRBV6-3 to TRBJ2-7, with a tentative D call TRBD1 (8 bases). CDR3 DNA: TGTGCCAGCAGTTACGCGGGGGAGACAGGGGCCAAGTACTTC. Its protein product is CASSYAGETGAKYF.